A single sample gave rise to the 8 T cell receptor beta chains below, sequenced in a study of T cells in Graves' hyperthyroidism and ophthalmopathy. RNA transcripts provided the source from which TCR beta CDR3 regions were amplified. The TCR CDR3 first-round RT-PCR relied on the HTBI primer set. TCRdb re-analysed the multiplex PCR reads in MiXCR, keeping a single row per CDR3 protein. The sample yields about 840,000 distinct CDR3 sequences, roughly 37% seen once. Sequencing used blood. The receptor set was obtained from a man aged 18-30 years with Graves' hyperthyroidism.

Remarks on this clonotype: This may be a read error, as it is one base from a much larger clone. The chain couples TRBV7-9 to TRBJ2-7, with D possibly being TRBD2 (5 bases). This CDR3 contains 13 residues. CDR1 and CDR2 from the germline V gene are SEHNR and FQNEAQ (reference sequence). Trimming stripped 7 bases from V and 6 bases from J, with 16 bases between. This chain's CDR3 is CASTPAAGSEQYF. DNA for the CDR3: TGTGCCAGCACCCCGGCGGCTGGGAGCGAGCAGTACTTC.

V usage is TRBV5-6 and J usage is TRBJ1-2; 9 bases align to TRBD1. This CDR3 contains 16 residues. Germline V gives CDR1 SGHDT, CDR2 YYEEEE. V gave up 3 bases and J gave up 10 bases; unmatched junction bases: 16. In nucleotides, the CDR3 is TGTGCCAGCAGCTCGCCGGGACAGGGTCCCAGGGTTTACTACACCTTC. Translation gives CASSSPGQGPRVYYTF.

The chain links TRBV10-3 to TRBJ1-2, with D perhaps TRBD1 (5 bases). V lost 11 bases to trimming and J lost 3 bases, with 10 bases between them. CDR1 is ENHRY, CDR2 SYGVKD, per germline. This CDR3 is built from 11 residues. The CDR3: CALQGDYGYTF. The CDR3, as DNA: TGTGCCCTCCAAGGGGACTATGGCTACACCTTC.

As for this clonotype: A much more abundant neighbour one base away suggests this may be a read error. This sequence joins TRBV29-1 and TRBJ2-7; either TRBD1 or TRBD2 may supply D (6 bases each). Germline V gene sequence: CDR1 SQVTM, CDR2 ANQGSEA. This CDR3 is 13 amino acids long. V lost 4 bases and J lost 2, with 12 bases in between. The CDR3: CSVAEGGPYEQYF. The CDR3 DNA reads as TGCAGCGTTGCCGAGGGGGGCCCCTACGAGCAGTACTTC.

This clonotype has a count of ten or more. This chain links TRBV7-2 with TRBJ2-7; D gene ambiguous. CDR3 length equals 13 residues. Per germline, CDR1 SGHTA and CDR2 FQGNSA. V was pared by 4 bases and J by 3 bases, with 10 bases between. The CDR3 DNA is TGTGCCAGCAGCTCCATAATGGGCTACGAGCAGTACTTC. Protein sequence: CASSSIMGYEQYF.

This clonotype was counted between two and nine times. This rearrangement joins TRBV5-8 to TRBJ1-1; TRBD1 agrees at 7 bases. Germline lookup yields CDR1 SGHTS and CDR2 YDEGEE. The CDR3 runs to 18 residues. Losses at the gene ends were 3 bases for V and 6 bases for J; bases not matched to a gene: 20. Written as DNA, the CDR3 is TGTGCCAGCAGCTCACGGGACAGTCTCCTGGATCGGGGCGCTGAAGCTTTCTTT. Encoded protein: CASSSRDSLLDRGAEAFF. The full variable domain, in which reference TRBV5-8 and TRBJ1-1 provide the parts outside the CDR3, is EAGVTQSPTHLIKTRGQQATLRCSPISGHTSVYWYQQALGLGLQFLLWYDEGEERNRGNFPPRFSGRQFPNYSSELNVNALELEDSALYLCASSSRDSLLDRGAEAFFGQGTRLTVV.

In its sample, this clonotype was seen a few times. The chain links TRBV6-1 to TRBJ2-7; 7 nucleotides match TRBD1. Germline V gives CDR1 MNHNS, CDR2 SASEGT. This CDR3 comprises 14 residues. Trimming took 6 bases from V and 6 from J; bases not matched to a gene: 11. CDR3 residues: CASRPGQAGLEQYF. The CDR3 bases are TGTGCCAGCAGACCCGGACAGGCGGGCCTCGAGCAGTACTTC.

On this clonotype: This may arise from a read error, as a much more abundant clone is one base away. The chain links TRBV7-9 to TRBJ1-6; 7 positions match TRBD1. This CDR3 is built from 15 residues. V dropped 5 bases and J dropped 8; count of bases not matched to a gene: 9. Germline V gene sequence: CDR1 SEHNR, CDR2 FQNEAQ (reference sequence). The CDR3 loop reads CASSARGSIDSPLHF. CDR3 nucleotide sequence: TGTGCCAGCAGCGCCAGGGGGAGTATCGATTCACCCCTCCACTTT.